This is a list of T cell receptor beta chains from one sample in a study of T cell responses to AZD1222 COVID-19 vaccine. Sequencing was performed with immunoSEQ multiplex PCR; in TCRdb, only in-frame clones are kept and a portion is missing. The data contain approximately 110,000 clones, approximately 85% of them singletons. The sequencing here drew on peripheral blood, taken on day 0 of MenACWY control vaccination. The receptors derive from an adult in good health. Both conserved end residues are part of each CDR3. D genes are given only for firm matches. A clone size is listed for some rows: how often the clone was seen (once, few, many), or a class if it is expanded.

D	V	J	size	CDR3	DNA
NA	TRBV5-8	TRBJ1-3	once	CASSLDRHSGNTIYF	TGTGCCAGCAGCTTAGACAGACACTCTGGAAACACCATATATTTT
NA	TRBV18	TRBJ1-1	NA	CASSPPSLDTEAFF	TGTGCCAGCTCACCTCCCTCCTTGGACACTGAAGCTTTCTTT
NA	TRBV28	TRBJ2-7	NA	CATTPGADEQYF	TGTGCCACTACCCCAGGGGCAGACGAGCAGTACTTC
NA	TRBV5-1	TRBJ1-2	NA	CASSPWGDGYTF	TGCGCCAGCAGCCCCTGGGGGGATGGCTACACCTTC
NA	TRBV15	TRBJ1-1	NA	CATSRDYPGLVSEAFF	TGTGCCACCAGCAGAGATTACCCGGGGCTGGTCTCTGAAGCTTTCTTT
NA	TRBV7-2	TRBJ1-1	NA	CASSLASGNTEAFF	TGTGCCAGCAGCTTAGCATCAGGGAACACTGAAGCTTTCTTT
TRBD1	TRBV14	TRBJ2-6	NA	CASSPGGRDRDFFGEVSGANVLTF	TGTGCCAGCAGCCCGGGCGGCCGGGACAGGGATTTTTTTGGGGAGGTCTCTGGGGCCAACGTCCTGACTTTC
NA	TRBV30	TRBJ1-3	NA	CAWSLTGGGNTIYF	TGTGCCTGGAGTCTAACAGGAGGTGGAAACACCATATATTTT
TRBD1	TRBV5-1	TRBJ2-1	NA	CASSSETGPGGGEQFF	TGCGCCAGCAGCTCGGAGACAGGGCCTGGTGGGGGTGAGCAGTTCTTC
NA	TRBV19	TRBJ1-4	NA	CASMRGKGTNEKLFF	TGTGCCAGTATGAGGGGAAAGGGAACTAATGAAAAACTGTTTTTT
NA	TRBV5-5	TRBJ1-2	NA	CASSFNNYGYTF	TGTGCCAGCAGCTTTAACAACTATGGCTACACCTTC
TRBD2	TRBV6-4	TRBJ2-7	NA	CASSTGTSGPTYSYEQYF	TGTGCCAGCAGTACCGGGACTAGCGGGCCCACTTACTCCTACGAGCAGTACTTC
NA	TRBV4-3	TRBJ2-7	NA	CASSQDLTSSYEQYF	TGCGCCAGCAGCCAAGACTTGACCTCCTCCTACGAGCAGTACTTC
TRBD1	TRBV28	TRBJ1-6	NA	CASSSGQASPLHF	TGTGCCAGCAGTTCAGGACAGGCTTCACCCCTCCACTTT
NA	TRBV28	TRBJ1-6	NA	CASSNRTPTGANSPLHF	TGTGCCAGCAGCAACCGAACCCCGACAGGAGCCAATTCACCCCTCCACTTT
NA	TRBV3-1/TRBV3-2	TRBJ1-4	few	CASSPTGSLLFF	TGTGCCAGCAGCCCTACAGGGTCATTACTGTTTTTT
NA	TRBV5-8	TRBJ1-1	NA	CASSLTYTEAFF	TGTGCCAGCAGCCTTACCTACACTGAAGCTTTCTTT
TRBD2	TRBV7-9	TRBJ2-1	NA	CASSLEGLTNEQFF	TGTGCCAGCAGCTTAGAGGGACTAACAAATGAGCAGTTCTTC
NA	TRBV7-9	TRBJ2-7	NA	CASSPRTGPYEQYF	TGTGCCAGCAGCCCCCGGACGGGCCCCTACGAGCAGTACTTC
NA	TRBV6-2/TRBV6-3	TRBJ1-5	few	CASSYSIIPQPQHF	TGTGCCAGCAGTTACTCGATTATTCCTCAGCCCCAGCATTTT
NA	TRBV28	TRBJ2-3	NA	CASSSTSNTDTQYF	TGTGCCAGCAGTTCGACAAGTAACACAGATACGCAGTATTTT
NA	TRBV19	TRBJ1-2	NA	CASSTRGGNYGYTF	TGTGCCAGTAGTACTCGAGGGGGGAACTATGGCTACACCTTC
NA	TRBV15	TRBJ1-5	NA	CATSVGDQPQHF	TGTGCCACCAGCGTCGGCGATCAGCCCCAGCATTTT
TRBD1	TRBV19	TRBJ1-1	NA	CASSGPGQGPEAFF	TGTGCCAGTAGTGGGCCGGGACAGGGCCCTGAAGCTTTCTTT
TRBD1	TRBV19	TRBJ1-3	NA	CAAGQGRGNTIYF	TGTGCCGCCGGACAGGGGAGAGGAAACACCATATATTTT
NA	TRBV5-1	TRBJ2-2	NA	CASSPIERDTGELFF	TGCGCCAGCAGCCCCATTGAAAGGGACACCGGGGAGCTGTTTTTT
NA	TRBV12-3/TRBV12-4	TRBJ1-1	NA	CASSSRRNTEAFF	TGTGCCAGCAGTTCCCGCAGGAACACTGAAGCTTTCTTT
TRBD2	TRBV2	TRBJ2-7	NA	CASSEAGLAGYLNYEQYF	TGTGCCAGCAGTGAAGCCGGACTAGCGGGCTACCTGAACTACGAGCAGTACTTC
NA	TRBV6-6	TRBJ2-7	NA	CASSSQTGRSSYEQYF	TGTGCCAGCAGTTCACAGACAGGACGAAGCTCCTACGAGCAGTACTTC
NA	TRBV6-5	TRBJ1-5	NA	CASSRPGGPQHF	TGTGCCAGCAGCCGCCCCGGCGGGCCCCAGCATTTT
TRBD2	TRBV6-5	TRBJ2-1	NA	CASSRLAGVHEQFF	TGTGCCAGCAGCCGGCTAGCGGGAGTTCATGAGCAGTTCTTC
NA	TRBV24-1	TRBJ1-1	NA	CATRGHRNTEAFF	TGTGCCACCCGGGGACACCGGAACACTGAAGCTTTCTTT
TRBD2	TRBV29-1	TRBJ2-2	NA	CSVGGSGRFPSGELFF	TGCAGCGTGGGTGGTAGCGGGAGATTTCCGTCCGGGGAGCTGTTTTTT
NA	TRBV2	TRBJ1-2	NA	CASKREEGPHGYTF	TGTGCCAGCAAACGGGAGGAGGGGCCCCATGGCTACACCTTC
NA	TRBV9	TRBJ1-2	few	CASSTSGLFYGYTF	TGTGCCAGCAGCACATCGGGACTTTTCTATGGCTACACCTTC
TRBD2	TRBV6-5	TRBJ2-7	NA	CASRGTSGGYEQYF	TGTGCCAGCAGAGGCACTAGCGGGGGATACGAGCAGTACTTC
TRBD2	TRBV10-3	TRBJ2-1	NA	CAISESTTSGINEQFF	TGTGCCATCAGTGAGTCGACAACTAGCGGGATAAATGAGCAGTTCTTC
NA	TRBV5-1	TRBJ2-3	once	CASSLAGERTQYF	TGCGCCAGCAGCTTGGCCGGAGAGCGGACGCAGTATTTT
TRBD1	TRBV29-1	TRBJ1-2	few	CSARRGGEDYGYTF	TGCAGCGCCCGCCGAGGGGGCGAGGACTATGGCTACACCTTC
TRBD2	TRBV4-3	TRBJ2-7	NA	CASSQGRGGVYEQYF	TGCGCCAGCAGCCAAGGCCGCGGGGGGGTCTACGAGCAGTACTTC
TRBD1	TRBV19	TRBJ1-2	NA	CASSPDRSGGYTF	TGTGCCAGTAGCCCGGACAGGTCGGGCGGCTACACCTTC
TRBD2	TRBV19	TRBJ2-7	NA	CASRTSGGSYEQYF	TGTGCCAGTAGGACTAGCGGGGGCTCCTACGAGCAGTACTTC
NA	TRBV7-9	TRBJ2-2	few	CASSSYGASGELFF	TGTGCCAGCAGCTCCTATGGCGCTTCCGGGGAGCTGTTTTTT
TRBD1	TRBV10-3	TRBJ2-3	NA	CAISRQGDSDTQYF	TGTGCCATCAGCCGACAGGGGGACTCAGATACGCAGTATTTT
TRBD1	TRBV5-6	TRBJ2-2	NA	CASSYYRGRDTGELFF	TGTGCCAGCAGCTACTACAGGGGGCGGGACACCGGGGAGCTGTTTTTT